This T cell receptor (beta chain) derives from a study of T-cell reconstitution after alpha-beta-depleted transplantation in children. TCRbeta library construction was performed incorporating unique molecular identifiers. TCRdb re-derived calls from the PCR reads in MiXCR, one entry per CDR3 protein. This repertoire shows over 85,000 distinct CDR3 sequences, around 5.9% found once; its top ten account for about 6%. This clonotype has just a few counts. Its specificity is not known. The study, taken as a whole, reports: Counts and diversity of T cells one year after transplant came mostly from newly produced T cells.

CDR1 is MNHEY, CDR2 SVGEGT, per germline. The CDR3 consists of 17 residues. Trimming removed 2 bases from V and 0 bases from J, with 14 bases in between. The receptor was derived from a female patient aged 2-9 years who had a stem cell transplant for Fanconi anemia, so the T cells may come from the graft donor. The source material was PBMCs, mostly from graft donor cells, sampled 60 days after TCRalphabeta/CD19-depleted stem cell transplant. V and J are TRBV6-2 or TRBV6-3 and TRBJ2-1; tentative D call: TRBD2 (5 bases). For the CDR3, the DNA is TGTGCCAGCAGTTACCCCGTTTCAGCGGACTCCTACAATGAGCAGTTCTTC. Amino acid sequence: CASSYPVSADSYNEQFF.